One T cell receptor beta chain is described in this entry. The source of the sample is a study of blood T cell repertoires in COVID-19. Trimming shortened V by 5 bases and J by 5 bases, and 13 bases separated the two germline ends. The CDR3 sequence is 13 residues long. The germline gives CDR1 LNHNV, CDR2 YYDKDF (reference sequence). Produced via immunoSEQ multiplex PCR; TCRdb's table is partial and in-frame only. The top ten clones hold around 10% of a sample with almost 65,000 clones, about 88% of them seen once. This TCR came from a woman aged 40-49 years who had recovered from COVID-19. This chain joins TRBV15 and TRBJ2-7; D is unclear. Sequenced: PBMCs or T cells enriched from blood (not recorded which). The CDR3 sequence: CATSPRLSNEQYF. CDR3 nucleotides: TGTGCCACCAGCCCTCGACTTAGCAACGAGCAGTACTTC.